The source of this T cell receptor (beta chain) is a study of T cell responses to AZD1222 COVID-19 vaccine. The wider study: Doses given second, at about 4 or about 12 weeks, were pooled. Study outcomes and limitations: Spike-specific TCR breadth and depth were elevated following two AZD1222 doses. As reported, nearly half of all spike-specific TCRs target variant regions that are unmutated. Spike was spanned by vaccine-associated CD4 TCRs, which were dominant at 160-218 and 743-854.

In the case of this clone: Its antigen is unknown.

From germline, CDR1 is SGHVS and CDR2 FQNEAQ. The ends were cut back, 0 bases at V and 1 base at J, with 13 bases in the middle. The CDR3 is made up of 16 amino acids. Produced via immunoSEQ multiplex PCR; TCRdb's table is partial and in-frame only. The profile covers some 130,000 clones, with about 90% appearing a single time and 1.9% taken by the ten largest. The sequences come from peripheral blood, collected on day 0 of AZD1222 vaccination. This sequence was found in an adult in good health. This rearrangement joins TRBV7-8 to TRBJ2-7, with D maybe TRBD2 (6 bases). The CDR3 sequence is CASSLARAGLSYEQYF. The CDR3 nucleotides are TGTGCCAGCAGCTTAGCCCGAGCGGGCTTGTCCTACGAGCAGTACTTC.